The 14 T cell receptor beta chains in this list originate from one sample, sequenced in a study of control samples from healthy donors and cancer patients. Assay: immunoSEQ multiplex PCR; the TCRdb copy retains only in-frame clones and omits some. The repertoire includes about 150,000 clones, around 88% of them detected once, and 1.7% sits in the top ten. Sequencing was carried out using blood. These receptors all stem from a man in his late teens or twenties in good health.

The chain joins TRBV7-9 to TRBJ1-6, with TRBD1 identical over 7 bases. After removal of 2 bases from V and 8 bases from J, the junction contained 18 bases not matched to a gene. CDR1 SEHNR and CDR2 FQNEAQ come from the germline V gene (reference sequence). The CDR3 covers 19 residues. The CDR3 region is CASSLSFRGADRGHSPLHF. The CDR3 DNA reads TGTGCCAGCAGCTTATCGTTCAGGGGGGCAGACAGAGGGCATTCACCCCTCCACTTT.

The V call is TRBV6-2 or TRBV6-3, the J call TRBJ2-7, with a weak D call TRBD2 (5 bases). Trimming shortened V by 6 bases and J by 3 bases, and 21 bases separated the two germline ends. The germline gives CDR1 MNHEY, CDR2 SVGEGT. The CDR3 runs 16 residues. CDR3 protein: CASSAPFRGIGYEQYF. The DNA of the CDR3 is TGTGCCAGCAGCGCGCCGTTCCGGGGAATTGGCTACGAGCAGTACTTC.

The J gene is TRBJ1-5, the V gene TRBV19; 9 bases fit TRBD1. The CDR3 spans 13 residues. Per germline, CDR1 LNHDA and CDR2 SQIVND (reference sequence). Trimming at V came to 5 bases and at J to 9 bases, leaving 5 bases not matched to a gene. The DNA of the CDR3 is TGTGCCAGTAGTCTGACAGGGGGGAGGCCCCAGCATTTT. Residues: CASSLTGGRPQHF.

This clone came up once. The V and J genes are TRBV28 and TRBJ2-3; 7 bases align to TRBD1. Losses at the gene ends were 6 bases for V and 4 bases for J; bases not matched to a gene: 10. This CDR3 is 15 amino acids long. Germline V gene sequence: CDR1 MDHEN, CDR2 SYDVKM. The CDR3 nucleotides are TGTGCCAGCAGCAACAGGGGTAGAGATGCAGATACGCAGTATTTT. Translation: CASSNRGRDADTQYF.

This clone was recorded only once. V gene TRBV27 combines with J gene TRBJ1-5, with D tentatively TRBD1 (5 bases). Germline V CDR1 and CDR2: MNHEY, SMNVEV (reference sequence). This CDR3 is built from 13 residues. V lost 4 bases and J lost 6, with 10 bases in between. The CDR3 region has the DNA TGTGCCAGCAGTTCTGGGGGTATTCAGCCCCAGCATTTT. Translating it yields CASSSGGIQPQHF.

The chain uses TRBV7-5 and TRBJ2-7; TRBD1, the table's D call, was not compared with the DNA. TRBV7-5 is annotated as a pseudogene. CDR3 length: 13 residues. CDR3 DNA: TGTGTCAGAGTTCCCTCAAAGGGGGCTTACCAGTACTTC. Protein product: CVRVPSKGAYQYF.

The rearrangement links TRBV2 to TRBJ2-2; 7 bases map to TRBD1. The CDR3 spans 14 residues. V shed 6 bases, J shed 1 base, and the junction held 2 bases outside the gene matches. The germline gives CDR1 SNHLY, CDR2 FYNNEI. The CDR3 here is CASRGQLNTGELFF. The CDR3 nucleotides read TGTGCCAGCAGGGGACAGTTGAACACCGGGGAGCTGTTTTTT.

This clone was seen a single time. The V call is TRBV10-3, the J call TRBJ1-1; D gene ambiguous. Deletions cut 2 bases from V and 5 bases from J, with 12 bases between. The V gene's germline CDR1 is ENHRY and CDR2 SYGVKD. The CDR3 sequence is 14 residues long. CDR3: CAISEKGGRTEAFF. Written as DNA, the CDR3 is TGTGCCATCAGTGAGAAGGGTGGGAGAACTGAAGCTTTCTTT.

This clone has a single count. V gene TRBV10-1 combines with J gene TRBJ1-5; tentatively, D is TRBD1 (6 bases). There are 13 residues in the CDR3. V lost 6 bases and J lost 0, with 6 bases in between. The germline CDR1 and CDR2 sequences are WNHNN and SYGVQD (reference sequence). CDR3 sequence: CASRDSSNQPQHF. The CDR3 DNA follows: TGCGCCAGCAGGGACAGTAGCAATCAGCCCCAGCATTTT.

The chain joins TRBV11-2 to TRBJ1-1; possibly TRBD1 for D (5 bases). The CDR3 is made up of 15 amino acids. Germline V lookup: CDR1 SGHAT, CDR2 FQNNGV. V was clipped by 4 bases and J by 1 base, with 13 bases between them. The CDR3 sequence: CASSSPRGGNTEAFF. In DNA, the CDR3 is TGTGCCAGCAGCTCGCCCCGTGGGGGGAACACTGAAGCTTTCTTT.

The V and J genes are TRBV4-3 and TRBJ1-3; possibly TRBD1 for D (6 bases). V lost 1 base, J lost 3 bases, and 13 bases lay in between. Germline-derived CDR1 and CDR2 are LGHNA and YSLEER. The CDR3 contains 16 residues. CDR3 sequence: CASSQAGDGGGNTIYF. The CDR3, as DNA: TGCGCCAGCAGCCAAGCAGGGGACGGGGGTGGAAACACCATATATTTT.

The V gene is TRBV28, the J gene TRBJ2-7, with TRBD1 matching 10 bases. The CDR3 covers 14 residues. Germline-derived CDR1 and CDR2 are MDHEN and SYDVKM. The V and J ends lost 6 bases and 3 bases, in that order; junction bases with no gene match: 5. The CDR3 loop is CASRFRTGGYEQYF. Written as DNA, the CDR3 is TGTGCCAGCAGGTTTAGGACAGGGGGCTACGAGCAGTACTTC.

The chain combines TRBV30 with TRBJ1-1, with 7 positions matching TRBD1. The V segment lost 6 bases and the J segment 3 bases; nucleotides outside the gene matches: 10. CDR1 is GTSNPN and CDR2 is SVGIG in the germline V gene (reference sequence). This CDR3 comprises 14 residues. The DNA of the CDR3 is TGTGCCTGTAACATACAGGGGATGTACACTGAAGCTTTCTTT. Amino acids: CACNIQGMYTEAFF.

The chain is built from TRBV6-2 or TRBV6-3 and TRBJ2-2; the match to TRBD2 covers 8 bases. Looked up from germline, CDR1 is MNHEY and CDR2 is SVGEGT. There are 15 residues in the CDR3. Trimming at V came to 5 bases and at J to 2 bases, leaving 4 bases not matched to a gene. The CDR3 loop reads CASSAGGPNTGELFF. The CDR3 nucleotides are TGTGCCAGCAGTGCGGGGGGACCTAACACCGGGGAGCTGTTTTTT.